The next 22 T cell receptor beta chains were all read from a single sample in a study of human T cells and chemical hapten exposure. A single record per CDR3 protein comes from TCRdb applying MiXCR to the RACE reads. The sample contains about 380,000 distinct CDR3 sequences, around 6% of which appear only once. Time point here: patch test 2, 6 weeks after DPC sensitization. Treatment here: therapeutic diphenylcyclopropenone sensitization with weekly scalp DPC. The material sequenced was whole blood, taken in connection with sensitization to the hapten diphenylcyclopropenone (DPC). The receptors originated from a woman aged 18-29 years with alopecia areata. Some clones in this sample may be carry-over from other donors' samples.

This clonotype has ten or more counts. V and J are TRBV3-1 and TRBJ1-1; D is ambiguous. The CDR3 runs 16 residues. V lost 1 base to trimming and J lost 3 bases, with 15 bases between them. Per the germline V gene, CDR1 is LGHDT and CDR2 is YNNKEL (reference sequence). CDR3: CASSQVLEGSYTEAFF. For the CDR3, the DNA is TGTGCCAGCAGCCAAGTATTAGAGGGCAGCTACACTGAAGCTTTCTTT.

This clonotype was seen more than once but under ten times. This chain joins TRBV20-1 and TRBJ2-1, with a possible D match to TRBD1 (6 bases). Trimming stripped 4 bases from V and 4 bases from J, with 17 bases between. The CDR3 has 15 residues. Germline V CDR1 and CDR2: DFQATT, SNEGSKA (reference sequence). CDR3 residues: CSANRGGMEYNEQFF. The CDR3 coding sequence is TGCAGTGCTAACAGAGGGGGTATGGAGTACAATGAGCAGTTCTTC.

This clonotype occurred many times. This chain links TRBV7-9 with TRBJ1-2; D not resolved. The CDR3 runs 12 residues. Trimming cost V 5 bases and J 8 bases, with 12 bases left between them. Germline assignment: CDR1 SEHNR and CDR2 FQNEAQ (reference sequence). DNA of the CDR3: TGTGCCAGCAGCCTAGAGTTTGAGGGCTACACCTTC. Encoded protein: CASSLEFEGYTF.

This clonotype was counted ten times or more. This chain uses TRBV6-5 with TRBJ1-5; TRBD1 is a possible D gene (5 bases). The CDR3 spans 14 residues. Trimming left V 6 bases short and J 0 bases short, with 9 bases between. Germline-derived CDR1 and CDR2 are MNHEY and SVGAGI. CDR3 protein: CASSRTLSNQPQHF. As DNA, the CDR3 is TGTGCCAGCAGCAGGACACTTAGCAATCAGCCCCAGCATTTT.

This clonotype was found a few times. The chain links TRBV9 to TRBJ2-2; D is unclear. The CDR3 runs 17 residues. Deletions cut 2 bases from V and 1 base from J, with 15 bases between. Germline CDR1 reads SGDLS; CDR2 reads YYNGEE. The CDR3 loop reads CASSVRTVLLNTGELFF. CDR3 nucleotides: TGTGCCAGCAGCGTGAGAACAGTCTTGTTGAACACCGGGGAGCTGTTTTTT.

This clonotype was recorded a few times. The chain has TRBV5-6 and TRBJ1-2; 7 bases agree with TRBD1. CDR1 is SGHDT, CDR2 YYEEEE, per germline. The CDR3 loop spans 16 amino acids. J gave up 0 bases and V 2 bases, and 7 bases lay outside the gene matches. The CDR3 DNA follows: TGTGCCAGCAGCTTAACACAGGGGTCAGCTAACTATGGCTACACCTTC. It specifies CASSLTQGSANYGYTF. Full variable domain (rest looked up from reference TRBV5-6 and TRBJ1-2): DAGVTQSPTHLIKTRGQQVTLRCSPKSGHDTVSWYQQALGQGPQFIFQYYEEEERQRGNFPDRFSGHQFPNYSSELNVNALLLGDSALYLCASSLTQGSANYGYTFGSGTRLTVV.

This clonotype showed up just once. The V and J genes are TRBV12-3 or TRBV12-4 and TRBJ2-3, with TRBD1 as a possible D gene (6 bases). Trimming stripped 6 bases from V and 6 bases from J, with 16 bases between. This CDR3 has 14 amino acids. Here the CDR3 reads CASRTGWGADTQYF. As DNA, the CDR3 is TGTGCCAGCAGGACAGGCTGGGGCGCGGATACGCAGTATTTT.

In its sample, this clonotype was seen many times. The V call is TRBV7-2, the J call TRBJ2-3; no definite D call. The V end was cut by 1 base, the J end by 1 base, with 9 bases between. Germline CDR1 and CDR2: SGHTA and FQGNSA. The CDR3 is 15 residues long. CDR3 sequence reads: CASSLVGRGTDTQYF. CDR3 coding DNA: TGTGCCAGCAGCTTAGTTGGACGTGGCACAGATACGCAGTATTTT.

This clonotype occurred many times. The chain combines TRBV7-6 with TRBJ1-2; D call uncertain. Trimming removed 3 bases at V and 10 bases at J, with 12 bases between. The CDR3 covers 12 residues. Germline V CDR1 and CDR2: SGHVS, FNYEAQ. The CDR3 DNA is TGTGCCAGCAGCTTGAAATGGGGTGACTACACCTTC. This encodes CASSLKWGDYTF.

The table lists this clonotype with many counts. The V call is TRBV5-4, the J call TRBJ2-3; 9 bases are shared with TRBD2. V shed 4 bases and J 0 bases; nucleotides not matched to a gene: 6. The CDR3 sequence is 16 residues long. The germline V gene has CDR1 SGHNT and CDR2 YYREEE (reference sequence). CDR3 protein: CASSRLAGDSTDTQYF. In DNA, the CDR3 is TGTGCCAGCAGCCGTTTAGCGGGAGATAGCACAGATACGCAGTATTTT.

This clonotype was seen at least ten times. This sequence joins TRBV6-5 and TRBJ1-1; the D is unclear. V was pared by 3 bases and J by 1 base, with 12 bases between. This CDR3 contains 15 residues. Germline V gene lookup returns CDR1 MNHEY and CDR2 SVGAGI. The CDR3: CASSYGDSRNTEAFF. CDR3 in DNA: TGTGCCAGCAGTTATGGCGATAGTCGGAACACTGAAGCTTTCTTT.

This clonotype showed up many times. This chain links TRBV3-1 with TRBJ2-7, with D unresolved. The CDR3 totals 11 residues. Germline V gene sequence: CDR1 LGHDT, CDR2 YNNKEL (reference sequence). V was cut by 6 bases and J by 6 bases, with 9 bases left in between. The DNA for the CDR3 is TGTGCCAGCAGAGGAGTCGCCGAGCAGTACTTC. This gives the protein CASRGVAEQYF.

Only a few counts were recorded for this clonotype. The chain uses TRBV27 and TRBJ2-7; perhaps TRBD1 as D (6 bases). V lost 5 bases to trimming and J lost 2 bases, with 13 bases between them. The CDR3 extends over 14 amino acids. Germline loops: CDR1 MNHEY, CDR2 SMNVEV (reference sequence). The CDR3 coding sequence is TGTGCCAGCAGTGTTAACAGGGAGCCCTACGAGCAGTACTTC. It encodes CASSVNREPYEQYF.

This clonotype was found a few times. The chain carries TRBV5-1 and TRBJ2-5, with TRBD2 matching 7 bases. CDR3 length: 17 amino acids. The germline gives CDR1 SGHRS, CDR2 YFSETQ. V lost 6 bases, J lost 1 base, and 15 bases stayed unmatched. The DNA for the CDR3 is TGCGCCAGCACCTTCCTACCCCTGGGGGAGGGCCAAGAGACCCAGTACTTC. It yields the protein CASTFLPLGEGQETQYF. Drawing the rest from reference TRBV5-1 and TRBJ2-5, the complete variable domain is KAGVTQTPRYLIKTRGQQVTLSCSPISGHRSVSWYQQTPGQGLQFLFEYFSETQRNKGNFPGRFSGRQFSNSRSEMNVSTLELGDSALYLCASTFLPLGEGQETQYFGPGTRLLVL.

The V gene is TRBV3-1, the J gene TRBJ2-3; TRBD2 matches 7 bases. CDR1 and CDR2 (germline): LGHDT, YNNKEL (reference sequence). V shed 1 base and J 4 bases; nucleotides not matched to a gene: 8. The CDR3 covers 16 residues. CDR3 sequence (DNA): TGTGCCAGCAGCCAAGTTTCTGGGACTATTGCAGATACGCAGTATTTT. Translation gives CASSQVSGTIADTQYF.

The sample holds many counts of this clonotype. V usage is TRBV28 and J usage is TRBJ1-3; D remains ambiguous. The V gene lost 7 bases and the J gene lost 0 bases, with 22 bases spanning the gap. CDR1 and CDR2 (germline): MDHEN, SYDVKM. The CDR3 is made up of 18 amino acids. The CDR3 is CASTPNPYAWSSGNTIYF. The CDR3 DNA follows: TGTGCCAGCACCCCAAACCCATACGCCTGGAGCTCTGGAAACACCATATATTTT.

This clonotype was seen at least ten times. The V and J genes are TRBV20-1 and TRBJ2-1, with TRBD1 matching over 10 bases. Germline values: CDR1 DFQATT, CDR2 SNEGSKA (reference sequence). The CDR3 runs 13 residues. The J segment lost 6 bases and the V segment lost 6 bases, leaving 5 bases of the junction unmatched. The CDR3 is CSATGQGVNEQFF. In DNA form, the CDR3 reads TGCAGTGCCACCGGACAGGGGGTCAATGAGCAGTTCTTC.

This clonotype was recorded at least ten times. The V call is TRBV6-1, the J call TRBJ1-4; D is unresolved. V was trimmed by 0 bases and J by 5 bases, leaving 4 bases between them. This CDR3 is built from 13 residues. Per germline, CDR1 MNHNS and CDR2 SASEGT. The CDR3 sequence: CASSEAPNEKLFF. The CDR3 DNA reads TGTGCCAGCAGTGAAGCGCCGAATGAAAAACTGTTTTTT.

This clonotype was recorded a few times. The rearrangement links TRBV4-2 to TRBJ2-2; TRBD2 agrees at 15 bases. This CDR3 has 19 amino acids. Germline V lookup: CDR1 LGHNA, CDR2 YNFKEQ. V lost 2 bases to trimming and J lost 0 bases; unmatched junction nucleotides: 4. CDR3 coding DNA: TGTGCCAGCAGCCAACCGGGACTAGCGGGGGGTACGAACACCGGGGAGCTGTTTTTT. It codes for CASSQPGLAGGTNTGELFF.

This clonotype was recorded a few times. The V call is TRBV28, the J call TRBJ1-1; possible D gene TRBD1, 5 bases. This CDR3 has 15 residues. In germline, CDR1 is MDHEN, CDR2 SYDVKM. Trimming cost V 5 bases and J 11 bases, with 24 bases left between them. Here the CDR3 reads CASSGAGTAVPPAFF. CDR3 bases: TGTGCCAGCAGTGGGGCCGGGACGGCTGTCCCTCCCGCTTTCTTT.

CDR3 amino acids: CASSQSTGSLSYEQYF. CDR3 nucleotides: TGCGCCAGCAGCCAATCGACAGGTTCGCTCTCCTACGAGCAGTACTTC. V and J are TRBV4-3 and TRBJ2-7; maybe TRBD1 (6 bases). This CDR3 region has 16 residues. In germline, CDR1 is LGHNA, CDR2 YSLEER. The V end lost 2 bases, the J end lost 0 bases, and 14 bases lay between the germline ends.

This clonotype was seen ten or more times. The chain carries TRBV4-3 and TRBJ1-2; tentatively, D is TRBD1 (5 bases). V was cut by 0 bases and J by 7 bases, with 18 bases left in between. Germline CDR1 LGHNA, CDR2 YSLEER. The CDR3 has 16 amino acids. CDR3 protein: CASSQDLDRPLFGYTF. The DNA of the CDR3 is TGCGCCAGCAGCCAAGATCTAGACAGACCTCTATTTGGCTACACCTTC.